The rows below give T cell receptor beta chains drawn from one sample of a study of blood T cell repertoires in COVID-19. This table comes from immunoSEQ multiplex PCR, and its TCRdb copy is limited to in-frame clones, with some not included. The data show 190,000 or so clones, around 80% seen once. Sequencing was carried out using peripheral blood. The receptors originated from a woman at least 80 years old with COVID-19, enrolled during active disease. Each CDR3 is given with its conserved first and last residue. D genes are given only for firm matches. Clone size, where shown, is once, few, many, or a class for clones that have expanded.

>TRBJ1-2|TRBV27|many|15|.
CASSLYLSANYGYTF
TGTGCCAGCAGTTTGTACCTCTCAGCTAACTATGGCTACACCTTC
>TRBJ1-5|TRBV3-1/TRBV3-2|.|14|.
CASSPSVGNQPQHF
TGTGCCAGCAGCCCTTCCGTTGGCAATCAGCCCCAGCATTTT
>TRBJ2-2|TRBV7-3|many|15|.
CASSFSRDNTGELFF
TGTGCCAGCAGCTTCAGCAGGGATAACACCGGGGAGCTGTTTTTT
>TRBJ1-2|TRBV5-1|.|12|.
CASSWGDYGYTF
TGCGCCAGCAGCTGGGGAGACTATGGCTACACCTTC
>TRBJ2-5|TRBV27|.|14|TRBD2
CASSSSSGGVSQYF
TGTGCCAGCAGTTCATCTAGCGGGGGGGTGTCCCAGTACTTC
>TRBJ2-3|TRBV9|few|15|.
CASSGWTTLTDTQYF
TGTGCCAGCAGCGGATGGACAACCCTCACAGATACGCAGTATTTT
>TRBJ1-2|TRBV28|.|16|TRBD1
CASSFETGRPNYGYTF
TGTGCCAGCAGTTTTGAGACAGGGCGGCCTAACTATGGCTACACCTTC
>TRBJ2-3|TRBV29-1|.|15|TRBD2
CSVGGLAGDADTQYF
TGCAGCGTTGGAGGACTAGCGGGGGACGCAGATACGCAGTATTTT
>TRBJ2-2|TRBV11-1|.|14|.
CASSPHSEAGELFF
TGTGCCAGCAGCCCCCATTCAGAGGCCGGGGAGCTGTTTTTT
>TRBJ1-1|TRBV18|.|13|.
CASSVQGNTEAFF
TGTGCCAGCTCAGTACAGGGAAACACTGAAGCTTTCTTT
>TRBJ2-2|TRBV7-7|.|16|TRBD2
CASSVLAGLNTGELFF
TGTGCCAGCAGCGTACTAGCGGGGTTAAACACCGGGGAGCTGTTTTTT
>TRBJ2-1|TRBV9|.|16|TRBD2
CASSPSAGTNHNEQFF
TGTGCCAGCAGCCCCTCGGCCGGGACTAACCACAATGAGCAGTTCTTC
>TRBJ2-2|TRBV5-4|.|18|TRBD2
CASSLGLAGAVDTGELFF
TGTGCCAGCAGCTTGGGTCTAGCGGGAGCTGTGGACACCGGGGAGCTGTTTTTT
>TRBJ1-5|TRBV12-5|.|14|.
CASGNTGSNQPQHF
TGTGCTAGTGGGAACACAGGGAGCAATCAGCCCCAGCATTTT